A single sample gave rise to the 26 T cell receptor beta chains below, sequenced in a study of control samples from healthy donors and cancer patients. Data came from immunoSEQ multiplex PCR; TCRdb stores just in-frame clones and leaves some out. The repertoire includes about 220,000 clones, 85% to 95% of them detected once, and approximately 1.5% sits in the top ten. Sequencing used blood. The receptors stem from a man aged 50 or older in good health.

The genes are TRBV5-1 and TRBJ2-7; either TRBD1 or TRBD2 may fit D (5 bases each). V lost 0 bases, J lost 2 bases, and 9 bases lay in between. This CDR3 is 14 amino acids long. CDR1 SGHRS and CDR2 YFSETQ come from the germline V gene. CDR3 in amino acids: CASSLGDGPYEQYF. CDR3 sequence (DNA): TGCGCCAGCAGCTTGGGGGACGGACCCTACGAGCAGTACTTC.

In DNA, the CDR3 is TGTGCCAGCAGTTCCCGGGGGGGCCTCGGTATAGGGCAGTATTTT. This translates into CASSSRGGLGIGQYF. The chain couples TRBV6-2 or TRBV6-3 to TRBJ2-3; 8 positions match TRBD2. Germline-derived CDR1 and CDR2 are MNHEY and SVGEGT. This CDR3 comprises 15 residues. The J segment lost 11 bases and the V segment lost 4 bases, leaving 14 bases of the junction unmatched.

This chain connects TRBV27 to TRBJ1-5; D is unresolved. Trimming stripped 6 bases from V and 0 bases from J, with 15 bases between. Per the germline V gene, CDR1 is MNHEY and CDR2 is SMNVEV (reference sequence). The CDR3 totals 16 residues. CDR3 nucleotide sequence: TGTGCCAGCAGGAGCCTACGACATCCTAGCAATCAGCCCCAGCATTTT. Translated, it gives CASRSLRHPSNQPQHF.

DNA for the CDR3: TGTGCCAGCAGCTTAACCCTAACAGATGCCTATGGCTACACCTTC. Its translation: CASSLTLTDAYGYTF. V is TRBV7-2 and J is TRBJ1-2; D uncertain. Germline CDR1 is SGHTA and CDR2 is FQGNSA. CDR3 length equals 15 residues. Trimming shortened V by 2 bases and J by 4 bases, and 14 bases separated the two germline ends.

This CDR3 reads CASSFMTGPGETQYF. In DNA, the CDR3 is TGCGCCAGCAGCTTTATGACAGGGCCGGGAGAGACCCAGTACTTC. V usage is TRBV5-1 and J usage is TRBJ2-5; the match to TRBD1 covers 7 bases. J lost 4 bases, V lost 2 bases, and 8 bases had no gene match. The germline CDR1 and CDR2 sequences are SGHRS and YFSETQ. This CDR3 is built from 15 residues.

CDR3: CASSQEWKSPLHF. The CDR3 coding sequence is TGTGCCAGCAGCCAAGAATGGAAGTCACCCCTCCACTTT. J is TRBJ1-6 and V is TRBV3-1 (or the pseudogene TRBV3-2); no firm D call. The CDR3 has 13 residues. Germline V gives CDR1 LGHDT, CDR2 YNNKEL (reference sequence). V was pared by 0 bases and J by 10 bases, with 7 bases between.

The chain carries TRBV7-2 and TRBJ2-1; 9 bases are shared with TRBD2. The V gene end was trimmed by 6 bases and the J gene end by 0 bases; junction bases not matched to a gene: 6. This CDR3 comprises 16 residues. Germline loops: CDR1 SGHTA, CDR2 FQGNSA. The CDR3: CASRPAGGSSYNEQFF. The CDR3 DNA follows: TGTGCCAGCAGACCAGCGGGGGGTAGCTCCTACAATGAGCAGTTCTTC.

The chain is built from TRBV10-3 and TRBJ2-5, with TRBD2 matching 9 bases. V dropped 7 bases and J dropped 5; count of bases not matched to a gene: 5. This CDR3 spans 13 amino acids. CDR1 ENHRY and CDR2 SYGVKD come from the germline V gene. In nucleotides, the CDR3 is TGTGCCATCAACCGACTAGCGGATGAGACCCAGTACTTC. Translated: CAINRLADETQYF.

In DNA, the CDR3 is TGCAGCGTAGAGGGACAGACAAACACCATATATTTT. It translates to CSVEGQTNTIYF. J is TRBJ1-3 and V is TRBV29-1, with 7 bases lining up with TRBD1. Germline V lookup: CDR1 SQVTM, CDR2 ANQGSEA. The CDR3 has 12 amino acids. With 6 bases clipped from V and 6 bases from J, the junction kept 5 bases outside the gene matches.

The chain carries TRBV4-3 and TRBJ1-4; 9 bases agree with TRBD1. This CDR3 contains 16 residues. Per germline, CDR1 LGHNA and CDR2 YSLEER. Unmatched junction bases numbered 6, after V lost 0 bases and J lost 7 bases. CDR3 DNA sequence: TGCGCCAGCAGCCAAGAACCGGACAGGGGTGGTGAAAAACTGTTTTTT. Translation gives CASSQEPDRGGEKLFF.

In DNA, the CDR3 is TGTGCCAGCAGAGGAGATACAGGGTACGGGCATCAGCCCCAGCATTTT. Translating gives CASRGDTGYGHQPQHF. The rearrangement uses TRBV28 and TRBJ1-5, with D possibly TRBD1 on 6 matching bases. The germline V and J ends were trimmed by 6 bases and 5 bases, with 20 bases remaining between them. This CDR3 region has 16 residues. CDR1 is MDHEN and CDR2 is SYDVKM in the germline V gene. Full variable domain (missing parts from reference TRBV28 and TRBJ1-5): DVKVTQSSRYLVKRTGEKVFLECVQDMDHENMFWYRQDPGLGLRLIYFSYDVKMKEKGDIPEGYSVSREKKERFSLILESASTNQTSMYLCASRGDTGYGHQPQHFGDGTRLSIL.

The chain links TRBV15 to TRBJ2-7, with a weak D call TRBD2 (5 bases). The length of the CDR3 is 13 residues. Trimming took 3 bases from V and 7 from J, leaving 13 bases between them. Germline V gives CDR1 LNHNV, CDR2 YYDKDF (reference sequence). The CDR3 DNA follows: TGTGCCACCAGCAGTGGACGGACTGGAGAGCAGTACTTC. The encoded protein is CATSSGRTGEQYF.

Only a few counts were recorded for this clone. This chain connects TRBV5-1 to TRBJ1-4; TRBD1 agrees at 8 bases. The CDR3 has 16 amino acids. The V and J ends lost 3 bases and 8 bases, in that order; junction bases with no gene match: 12. Germline V gene data show CDR1 as SGHRS and CDR2 as YFSETQ. The CDR3 reads CASSSGQGMEIEKLFF. Here the CDR3 DNA reads TGCGCCAGCAGCTCCGGACAGGGTATGGAGATCGAAAAACTGTTTTTT.

This chain joins TRBV3-1 (or the pseudogene TRBV3-2) and TRBJ2-5, with 8 bases lining up with TRBD2. CDR3 length equals 14 residues. The germline V gene has CDR1 LGHDT and CDR2 YNNKEL (reference sequence). Germline trimming cut 7 bases from V and 1 base from J; bases unmatched to any gene: 5. The DNA for the CDR3 is TGTGCCAGCACGTCAGCGGGGGCCCAAGAGACCCAGTACTTC. It specifies CASTSAGAQETQYF.

The chain has TRBV5-4 and TRBJ1-1; D remains ambiguous. Germline assignment: CDR1 SGHNT and CDR2 YYREEE (reference sequence). The V end was cut by 0 bases, the J end by 0 bases, with 9 bases between. This CDR3 contains 15 residues. The CDR3 spells CASSLGRNMNTEAFF. CDR3 DNA: TGTGCCAGCAGCTTGGGGCGGAACATGAACACTGAAGCTTTCTTT.

V usage is TRBV11-2 and J usage is TRBJ1-2; TRBD1 is a possible D gene (5 bases). V was clipped by 3 bases and J by 4 bases, with 12 bases between them. There are 14 residues in the CDR3. Germline V CDR1 and CDR2: SGHAT, FQNNGV. CDR3 in DNA: TGTGCCAGCAGCTTCGGTGCAGGGATCTATGGCTACACCTTC. Amino acids: CASSFGAGIYGYTF.

V is TRBV7-9 and J is TRBJ1-1, with no clear D. The CDR3 has 15 amino acids. Germline assignment: CDR1 SEHNR and CDR2 FQNEAQ (reference sequence). Trimming took 4 bases from V and 0 from J, leaving 12 bases between them. In DNA, the CDR3 is TGTGCCAGCAGCTCCCCAGGCGGGGTGAACACTGAAGCTTTCTTT. Encoded protein: CASSSPGGVNTEAFF.

The chain couples TRBV9 to TRBJ1-1, with TRBD1 as a possible D gene (6 bases). CDR3 length: 13 amino acids. Germline V gives CDR1 SGDLS, CDR2 YYNGEE. The ends were cut back, 1 base at V and 11 bases at J, with 15 bases in the middle. This CDR3 is CASSVRPTGNAFF. DNA of the CDR3: TGTGCCAGCAGCGTAAGACCCACAGGGAATGCTTTCTTT.

The rearrangement uses TRBV7-2 and TRBJ2-3, with TRBD1 as a possible D gene (5 bases). There are 15 residues in the CDR3. V lost 6 bases to trimming and J lost 1 base, with 14 bases between them. In germline, CDR1 is SGHTA, CDR2 FQGNSA. The CDR3 DNA sequence: TGTGCCAGCAGTCCAGGGCAGGTCGGCACAGATACGCAGTATTTT. This codes for CASSPGQVGTDTQYF.

This chain uses TRBV10-3 with TRBJ2-7, with D possibly being TRBD2 (6 bases). Trimming stripped 6 bases from V and 6 bases from J, with 12 bases between. Germline loops: CDR1 ENHRY, CDR2 SYGVKD. The CDR3 sequence is 12 residues long. The CDR3 here is CAISGGIGEQYF. CDR3 nucleotides: TGTGCCATCAGCGGAGGGATAGGCGAGCAGTACTTC.

The chain employs TRBV25-1 and TRBJ1-1, with 9 nucleotides matching TRBD1. Germline-derived CDR1 and CDR2 are MGHDK and SYGVNS. J lost 10 bases, V lost 4 bases, and 7 bases had no gene match. The length of the CDR3 is 13 residues. The chain's CDR3 is CASSADRGVRAFF. In nucleotides, the CDR3 is TGTGCCAGCAGTGCGGACAGGGGAGTTAGAGCTTTCTTT.

The rearrangement uses TRBV7-9 and TRBJ2-3; TRBD2 aligns across 12 bases. CDR1 is SEHNR, CDR2 FQNEAQ, per germline (reference sequence). This CDR3 is 16 amino acids long. The J segment lost 4 bases and the V segment lost 5 bases, leaving 7 bases of the junction unmatched. The CDR3 here is CASSIPSGGAADTQYF. The CDR3 coding sequence is TGTGCCAGCAGCATCCCTAGCGGGGGGGCTGCAGATACGCAGTATTTT. Full variable domain (rest looked up from reference TRBV7-9 and TRBJ2-3): DTGVSQNPRHKITKRGQNVTFRCDPISEHNRLYWYRQTLGQGPEFLTYFQNEAQLEKSRLLSDRFSAERPKGSFSTLEIQRTEQGDSAMYLCASSIPSGGAADTQYFGPGTRLTVL.

With respect to this clone: At one boundary the junction diverges from the germline segment, which might be a read error. In DNA, the CDR3 is TGTGTCAGCAGTTGGGGACAGATAGGCACAGATACGCAGTATTTT. Translating gives CVSSWGQIGTDTQYF. The J gene is TRBJ2-3, the V gene TRBV28; 7 nucleotides align to TRBD1. Germline V gene lookup returns CDR1 MDHEN and CDR2 SYDVKM. This CDR3 has 15 residues.

The chain links TRBV7-8 to TRBJ1-1; D is undetermined. Per germline, CDR1 SGHVS and CDR2 FQNEAQ. There are 15 residues in the CDR3. V lost 3 bases and J lost 0, with 11 bases in between. The CDR3 DNA reads TGTGCCAGCAGCTTTATCCGGCCTCTGAACACTGAAGCTTTCTTT. Translating it yields CASSFIRPLNTEAFF.

The rearrangement uses TRBV7-9 and TRBJ1-6; D ambiguous. Germline CDR1 is SEHNR and CDR2 is FQNEAQ (reference sequence). This CDR3 has 15 residues. V was clipped by 5 bases and J by 7 bases, with 15 bases between them. CDR3 in amino acids: CASSLYSVLNSPLHF. The CDR3 nucleotides are TGTGCCAGCAGCCTTTACAGTGTACTGAATTCACCCCTCCACTTT.

Only one count was recorded for this clone. The chain uses TRBV6-6 and TRBJ1-2, with TRBD1 identical over 10 bases. This CDR3 comprises 14 residues. Trimming removed 6 bases from V and 8 bases from J; junction bases left unmatched: 9. CDR1 and CDR2 from the germline V gene are MNHNY and SVGAGI (reference sequence). CDR3 residues: CASSPPGQGQGYTF. As DNA, the CDR3 is TGTGCCAGCAGCCCTCCGGGACAGGGGCAGGGCTACACCTTC.